This TCR beta chain came from a study of blood T cells in healthy people across ages. A second 7 to 11 cycle PCR used barcoded and J-beta primers. One entry per CDR3 protein, called by TCRdb with MiXCR from the 5' RACE reads. Here the sample spans some 760,000 distinct CDR3 sequences, around a quarter being singletons. The sample was also reused in another study, on T cells of mothers and their children. That publication notes: RNA was extracted, and all of it went into cDNA synthesis at roughly 1.6 ug per 15 ul.

The specimen sequenced was blood. This receptor was taken from a boy between 10 and 17 years old in good health.

The CDR3: CASSKGAGGTETQYF. CDR3 sequence (DNA): TGTGCCAGCAGCAAAGGGGCAGGGGGCACGGAGACCCAGTACTTC. The rearrangement links TRBV21-1 to TRBJ2-5; TRBD1 is the table's D call and was not checked against the DNA. TRBV21-1 is a documented pseudogene. The CDR3 sequence is 15 residues long.